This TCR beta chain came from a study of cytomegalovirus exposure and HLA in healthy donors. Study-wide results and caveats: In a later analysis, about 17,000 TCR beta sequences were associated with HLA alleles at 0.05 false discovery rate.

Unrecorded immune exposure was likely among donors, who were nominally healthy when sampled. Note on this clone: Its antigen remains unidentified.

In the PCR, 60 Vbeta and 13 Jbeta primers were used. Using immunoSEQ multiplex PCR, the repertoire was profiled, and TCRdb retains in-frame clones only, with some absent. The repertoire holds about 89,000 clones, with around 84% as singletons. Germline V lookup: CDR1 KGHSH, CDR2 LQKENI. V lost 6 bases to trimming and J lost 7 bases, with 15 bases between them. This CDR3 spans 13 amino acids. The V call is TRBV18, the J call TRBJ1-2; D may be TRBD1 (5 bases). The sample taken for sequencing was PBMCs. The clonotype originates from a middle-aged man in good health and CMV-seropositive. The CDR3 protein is CASSKTQGSGYTF. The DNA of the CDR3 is TGTGCCAGCTCGAAAACCCAGGGATCTGGCTACACCTTC.